The T cell receptor (beta chain) described here comes from a study of T cell repertoires in cytomegalovirus infection. V was shortened by 6 bases and J by 7 bases, with 10 bases between the two germline ends. CDR1 MNHNY and CDR2 SVGAGI come from the germline V gene (reference sequence). The CDR3 extends over 12 amino acids. TCRdb reprocessed the reads via MiXCR and lists one record per CDR3 protein. The repertoire holds 600,000 to 800,000 distinct CDR3 sequences, with roughly 24% as singletons. V usage is TRBV6-6 and J usage is TRBJ2-1; weak D call: TRBD1 (5 bases). Sequencing input: CD8+ T cells from PBMCs. This clonotype was obtained from a human donor in good health (CMV status not recorded). Some clones in this sample may be carry-over from other donors' samples. In DNA form, the CDR3 reads TGTGCCAGCAGCTTGGACACGAATGAGCAGTTCTTC. Residues: CASSLDTNEQFF.